This entry lists 21 T cell receptor beta chains sequenced from one sample in a study of read filtering for tumor transcriptome and immune sequencing. This library used around 400 ng RNA and molecular barcoded adaptors spanning alpha/delta and beta/gamma chains. TCRdb redid the calling of the reads with MiXCR, one entry per CDR3 protein. In the table there are about 47,000 distinct CDR3 sequences, less than 15% of which are singletons. The source material was a population of CD138-negative cells sorted from bone marrow. The receptor source for this set is a donor aged 40 or older with multiple myeloma.

This clonotype has ten or more counts. DNA for the CDR3: TGTGCCAGCAGCTTAGCCGGGACATCCGCCTACAATGAGCAGTTCTTC. Translated, it gives CASSLAGTSAYNEQFF. The rearrangement joins TRBV7-2 to TRBJ2-1; weak D call: TRBD1 (6 bases). CDR3 length: 16 residues. Germline lookup yields CDR1 SGHTA and CDR2 FQGNSA. V was pared by 0 bases and J by 2 bases, with 11 bases between.

This clonotype was detected ten times or more. The chain recombines TRBV5-5 with TRBJ2-5; D is perhaps TRBD2 (5 bases). Germline values: CDR1 SGHKS, CDR2 YYEKEE (reference sequence). This CDR3 has 16 amino acids. The germline V and J ends were trimmed by 3 bases and 5 bases, with 20 bases remaining between them. The CDR3 DNA is TGTGCCAGCAGCTACTCTAACCCGGGATCGGCGGAGACCCAGTACTTC. Amino acid sequence: CASSYSNPGSAETQYF. The entire variable domain, with the rest obtained from reference TRBV5-5 and TRBJ2-5, is as follows: DAGVTQSPTHLIKTRGQQVTLRCSPISGHKSVSWYQQVLGQGPQFIFQYYEKEERGRGNFPDRFSARQFPNYSSELNVNALLLGDSALYLCASSYSNPGSAETQYFGPGTRLLVL.

In its sample, this clonotype was seen many times. The V gene is TRBV24-1, the J gene TRBJ2-1; 11 bases align to TRBD2. Germline assignment: CDR1 KGHDR and CDR2 SFDVKD. This CDR3 spans 16 amino acids. V dropped 3 bases and J dropped 6; count of bases not matched to a gene: 6. The CDR3 spells CATSDRTSGSFNEQFF. CDR3 sequence (DNA): TGTGCCACCAGTGATCGTACTAGCGGGAGTTTCAATGAGCAGTTCTTC.

Note on this clonotype: A junction boundary mismatches the germline segment, possibly from a read error. This rearrangement joins TRBV19 to TRBJ2-7, with D perhaps TRBD1 (6 bases). The CDR3 loop spans 15 amino acids. Germline assignment: CDR1 LNHDA and CDR2 SQIVND (reference sequence). This CDR3 is CASRIEQGTHHEQYF. CDR3 DNA: TGTGCCAGTAGAATAGAACAGGGAACGCACCACGAGCAGTACTTC. Full variable domain (remainder filled in from reference TRBV19 and TRBJ2-7): DGGITQSPKYLFRKEGQNVTLSCEQNLNHDAMYWYRQDPGQGLRLIYYSQIVNDFQKGDIAEGYSVSREKKESFPLTVTSAQKNPTAFYLCASRIEQGTHHEQYFGPGTRLTVT.

A note on this clonotype: A read error is likely here: a far larger clone is one base away. The chain recombines TRBV7-8 with TRBJ1-4; D gene ambiguous. Looked up from germline, CDR1 is SGHVS and CDR2 is FQNEAQ. This CDR3 comprises 14 residues. Trimming removed 5 bases from V and 12 bases from J, with 19 bases in between. In DNA, the CDR3 is TGTGCCAGCAGCCCGGACGTTAGGGCGGAAGAACTGTTTTTT. Residues: CASSPDVRAEELFF.

At least ten counts were recorded for this clonotype. The J gene is TRBJ2-2, the V gene TRBV18; D call uncertain. V lost 6 bases and J lost 2, with 16 bases in between. Germline V gives CDR1 KGHSH, CDR2 LQKENI. The length of the CDR3 is 16 residues. In DNA form, the CDR3 reads TGTGCCAGCTCTCCCAATTCCCCCATCAACACCGGGGAGCTGTTTTTT. Translation gives CASSPNSPINTGELFF.

This clonotype was picked up one time. One base away lies a much larger clone, so this may be a sequencing read error. The J gene is TRBJ2-2, the V gene TRBV5-1; no reliable D call. This CDR3 has 14 amino acids. Germline assignment: CDR1 SGHRS and CDR2 YFSETQ. The V gene lost 3 bases and the J gene lost 4 bases, with 10 bases spanning the gap. The CDR3 DNA is TGCGCCAGCAGCTCGTCCCACCTCACCGGGGAGCTGTTTTTT. It yields the protein CASSSSHLTGELFF.

This clonotype has at least ten counts. This sequence joins TRBV6-5 and TRBJ2-7; D might be TRBD1 (6 bases). The CDR3 has 14 amino acids. Germline CDR1 is MNHEY and CDR2 is SVGAGI. V lost 5 bases and J 2 bases, leaving 13 bases between the germline ends. CDR3 nucleotide sequence: TGTGCCAGCAGTGATTCCGGGACAACCTACGAGCAGTACTTC. It codes for CASSDSGTTYEQYF.

This clonotype was seen ten or more times. The rearrangement joins TRBV7-9 to TRBJ1-1; a possible D gene is TRBD1 (6 bases). The CDR3 contains 14 residues. V was pared by 6 bases and J by 1 base, with 12 bases between. Germline CDR1 and CDR2: SEHNR and FQNEAQ (reference sequence). CDR3 in amino acids: CASRSQGANTEAFF. As DNA, the CDR3 is TGTGCCAGCAGATCACAGGGAGCGAACACTGAAGCTTTCTTT.

Sample share makes this clonotype medium-sized. The chain couples TRBV27 to TRBJ2-1; perhaps TRBD2 as D (5 bases). This CDR3 contains 16 residues. In germline, CDR1 is MNHEY, CDR2 SMNVEV (reference sequence). V lost 7 bases and J 0 bases, leaving 16 bases between the germline ends. CDR3 protein: CASIPTAASSYNEQFF. The CDR3 DNA is TGTGCCAGCATCCCTACAGCGGCGAGCTCCTACAATGAGCAGTTCTTC.

With regard to this clonotype: This likely came from a read error, as a far larger clone is one base away. This chain links TRBV9 with TRBJ1-4; TRBD2 matches 8 bases. The J call is in doubt because the DNA end fits TRBJ2-3 better. The CDR3 runs 11 residues. Germline values: CDR1 SGDLS, CDR2 YYNGEE. The CDR3 nucleotides are TGTGCCCGCAGCGGGAGCGGGGCCCAGTATTTT. Translating it yields CARSGSGAQYF.

This clonotype was counted ten times or more. V gene TRBV6-5 combines with J gene TRBJ1-5, with 8 bases identical to TRBD1. Germline-derived CDR1 and CDR2 are MNHEY and SVGAGI. Unmatched junction bases numbered 0, after V lost 0 bases and J lost 5 bases. The CDR3 totals 14 residues. Here the CDR3 DNA reads TGTGCCAGCAGTTACTCGACAGGGGATCAGCCCCAGCATTTT. It is translated as CASSYSTGDQPQHF.

This clonotype showed up many times. The chain combines TRBV15 with TRBJ1-1; D ambiguous. The CDR3 has 14 residues. V was shortened by 0 bases and J by 4 bases, with 9 bases between the two germline ends. Germline lookup yields CDR1 LNHNV and CDR2 YYDKDF (reference sequence). The CDR3 spells CATSRDNGATEAFF. CDR3 DNA: TGTGCCACCAGCAGAGATAACGGTGCCACTGAAGCTTTCTTT. Together with reference TRBV15 and TRBJ1-1, the CDR3 gives the full variable domain: DAMVIQNPRYQVTQFGKPVTLSCSQTLNHNVMYWYQQKSSQAPKLLFHYYDKDFNNEADTPDNFQSRRPNTSFCFLDIRSPGLGDTAMYLCATSRDNGATEAFFGQGTRLTVV.

The sample holds many counts of this clonotype. The chain employs TRBV10-2 and TRBJ1-6; D is ambiguous. The germline V gene has CDR1 WSHSY and CDR2 SAAADI. V dropped 4 bases and J dropped 5 bases, with 6 bases sitting between them. The CDR3 is 13 amino acids. The CDR3 region is CASSGSDNSPLHF. CDR3 sequence (DNA): TGCGCCAGCAGTGGATCGGATAATTCACCCCTCCACTTT.

There are many counts of this clonotype. The V and J genes are TRBV20-1 and TRBJ2-1; D is possibly TRBD1 or TRBD2 (6 bases each). The CDR3 is made up of 13 amino acids. Germline assignment: CDR1 DFQATT and CDR2 SNEGSKA (reference sequence). The ends were cut back, 6 bases at V and 8 bases at J, with 17 bases in the middle. The CDR3 bases are TGCAGTGCCCCAAGGGGGGCTGGGGATGAGCAGTTCTTC. Encoded protein: CSAPRGAGDEQFF.

In its sample, this clonotype was seen many times. The chain links TRBV7-8 to TRBJ1-1; D not certain. The CDR3 is 16 residues long. Trimming pared 1 base from V and 3 bases from J, leaving 15 bases between. Per germline, CDR1 SGHVS and CDR2 FQNEAQ. In DNA, the CDR3 is TGTGCCAGCAGCTTAGGGGGAGGTTTCGGTTACACTGAAGCTTTCTTT. It encodes CASSLGGGFGYTEAFF.

This clonotype has ten or more counts. The chain joins TRBV6-5 to TRBJ1-4; 7 nucleotides line up with TRBD1. Germline V gene data show CDR1 as MNHEY and CDR2 as SVGAGI. The CDR3 extends over 15 amino acids. The V segment lost 0 bases and the J segment 5 bases; nucleotides outside the gene matches: 3. The CDR3 loop is CASSYSTGVNEKLFF. DNA for the CDR3: TGTGCCAGCAGTTACTCAACAGGGGTGAATGAAAAACTGTTTTTT.

This clonotype was recorded many times. The V and J genes are TRBV6-5 and TRBJ2-2, with TRBD1 matching over 9 bases. V lost 7 bases to trimming and J lost 6 bases; unmatched junction nucleotides: 3. This CDR3 is built from 13 residues. Germline CDR1 is MNHEY and CDR2 is SVGAGI. CDR3 sequence reads: CASTYRGPGELFF. CDR3 nucleotides: TGTGCCAGCACATACAGGGGGCCCGGGGAGCTGTTTTTT.

This clonotype occurred many times. This chain joins TRBV5-1 and TRBJ2-1; no firm D call. CDR3 length equals 12 residues. V lost 4 bases, J lost 7 bases, and 9 bases lay in between. Germline V CDR1 and CDR2: SGHRS, YFSETQ. The CDR3 nucleotides read TGCGCCAGCAGCCCTGACTGGAATGAGCAGTTCTTC. It translates to CASSPDWNEQFF.

This clonotype has at least ten counts. The chain couples TRBV18 to TRBJ2-1, with TRBD2 matching 12 bases. CDR3 size: 16 residues. Germline CDR1 and CDR2: KGHSH and LQKENI. Trimming took 3 bases from V and 7 from J; bases not matched to a gene: 7. The CDR3 DNA follows: TGTGCCAGCTCACCGAGTACTAGCGGGAGGTTGAATGAGCAGTTCTTC. Translation gives CASSPSTSGRLNEQFF.

This clonotype was seen repeatedly, ten times or more. The chain carries TRBV19 and TRBJ1-2, with 7 bases identical to TRBD1. Per the germline V gene, CDR1 is LNHDA and CDR2 is SQIVND (reference sequence). After removal of 7 bases from V and 8 bases from J, the junction contained 10 bases not matched to a gene. This CDR3 comprises 13 residues. CDR3 coding DNA: TGTGCCAGTAATGAACAGGGGTTGGGCGGCTACACCTTC. Its translation is CASNEQGLGGYTF.